The count of the clone carrying this T cell receptor beta chain is one. The antigen remains undetermined. Second doses that came at about 4 or about 12 weeks were put together. Germline assignment: CDR1 MNHEY and CDR2 SVGEGT. CDR3 length: 15 amino acids. Trimming shortened V by 7 bases and J by 1 base, and 17 bases separated the two germline ends. Repertoires were generated with immunoSEQ multiplex PCR, while TCRdb's copy carries only in-frame clones and drops some. The sample contains 160,000 or so clones, roughly nine tenths of which appear only once. These data belong to a study of T cell responses to AZD1222 COVID-19 vaccine. Study-wide points: As reported, nearly half of all spike-specific TCRs target variant regions that are unmutated. Only 5 or 6 individuals given AZD1222 were seropositive at baseline. Only after the peak T cell response were repertoires sampled.

The chain carries TRBV6-2 or TRBV6-3 and TRBJ2-7; TRBD1 or TRBD2 may be the D gene (5 bases each). The specimen was peripheral blood, collected 28 days after the second AZD1222 dose. The clonotype comes from an adult who received the AZD1222 COVID-19 vaccine. CDR3 protein: CASNPSGLLSYEQYF. The CDR3 DNA sequence: TGTGCCAGCAACCCATCGGGGCTGTTATCCTACGAGCAGTACTTC.